These 11 T cell receptor beta chains were sequenced from one sample in a study of blood T cell repertoires in COVID-19. Libraries were prepared by immunoSEQ multiplex PCR; TCRdb keeps only in-frame clonotypes and omits some of them. The sample shows 90,000 or so clones, 91% of them seen only once. Sequenced sample: peripheral blood. The receptors here all came from a human donor with active COVID-19. The donor label of this sample is uncertain.

The sample holds one count of this clone. V and J are TRBV6-5 and TRBJ2-4; TRBD1 aligns across 10 bases. V was pared by 7 bases and J by 6 bases, with 6 bases of the junction left unmatched. CDR3 length equals 14 residues. Germline V gene sequence: CDR1 MNHEY, CDR2 SVGAGI. CDR3: CASKQDRGRNIQYF. The CDR3 region has the DNA TGTGCCAGCAAACAAGACAGGGGGCGAAACATTCAGTACTTC.

This clone came up once. The chain combines TRBV14 with TRBJ2-3, with 11 bases aligning to TRBD2. The V gene end was trimmed by 1 base and the J gene end by 3 bases; junction bases not matched to a gene: 6. The germline gives CDR1 SGHDN, CDR2 FVKESK. The CDR3 runs 17 residues. For the CDR3, the DNA is TGTGCCAGCAGCCAAGCCATACTAGCGGGGGAGACAGATACGCAGTATTTT. Protein: CASSQAILAGETDTQYF.

The chain recombines TRBV28 with TRBJ2-5; D remains ambiguous. Trimming stripped 4 bases from V and 2 bases from J, with 14 bases between. The CDR3 has 15 residues. Germline V gene sequence: CDR1 MDHEN, CDR2 SYDVKM. The CDR3 spells CASSSERRGQETQYF. The CDR3 DNA follows: TGTGCCAGCAGTTCCGAGAGGAGAGGTCAAGAGACCCAGTACTTC.

This chain connects TRBV2 to TRBJ2-3, with 7 bases aligning to TRBD2. Trimming at V came to 8 bases and at J to 0 bases, leaving 8 bases not matched to a gene. CDR3 length equals 15 residues. The germline V gene encodes CDR1 SNHLY and CDR2 FYNNEI. The CDR3 coding sequence is TGTGCCAGCCGGGAGCGTAGCGGGAGCACAGATACGCAGTATTTT. Residues: CASRERSGSTDTQYF.

In this sample, this clone turned up a few times. The chain is built from TRBV29-1 and TRBJ1-1, with 10 bases fitting TRBD1. V trimming: 1 base; J trimming: 0 bases; junction bases outside the gene matches: 5. CDR1 is SQVTM, CDR2 ANQGSEA, per germline. The CDR3 extends over 16 amino acids. The CDR3 protein is CSVEGTGGLVNTEAFF. CDR3 sequence (DNA): TGCAGCGTTGAAGGGACAGGGGGGCTAGTGAACACTGAAGCTTTCTTT.

In this sample, this clone turned up once. The CDR3 sequence is CASSLGTASNQPQHF. CDR3 nucleotides: TGTGCCAGCAGCTTAGGGACAGCCAGCAATCAGCCCCAGCATTTT. This chain connects TRBV13 to TRBJ1-5, with D perhaps TRBD1 (5 bases). CDR1 is PRHDT and CDR2 is FYEKMQ in the germline V gene (reference sequence). Trimming shortened V by 0 bases and J by 1 base, and 7 bases separated the two germline ends. The CDR3 length is 15 residues.

The DNA for the CDR3 is TGTGCCAGCAGCAGGGGGACGCTCTATGGCTACACCTTC. The encoded protein is CASSRGTLYGYTF. V and J are TRBV28 and TRBJ1-2; 7 bases agree with TRBD1. After removal of 6 bases from V and 4 bases from J, the junction contained 5 bases not matched to a gene. There are 13 residues in the CDR3. Germline V gene lookup returns CDR1 MDHEN and CDR2 SYDVKM.

The rearrangement links TRBV6-6 to TRBJ1-4; unclear D gene. The V gene lost 6 bases and the J gene lost 8 bases, with 19 bases spanning the gap. CDR1 is MNHNY, CDR2 SVGAGI, per germline (reference sequence). The length of the CDR3 is 15 residues. The CDR3 sequence: CASSGSVISGEKLFF. CDR3 DNA: TGTGCCAGCAGCGGCTCTGTTATATCGGGGGAAAAACTGTTTTTT.

This chain uses TRBV25-1 with TRBJ2-3; D might be TRBD1 (6 bases). From germline, CDR1 is MGHDK and CDR2 SYGVNS. CDR3 size: 16 residues. Trimming pared 8 bases from V and 0 bases from J, leaving 18 bases between. CDR3 bases: TGTGCCAGCCCCCCCCCAGGGGTCCCTAGCACAGATACGCAGTATTTT. Translating it yields CASPPPGVPSTDTQYF.

The chain employs TRBV7-6 and TRBJ2-5, with D maybe TRBD2 (6 bases). CDR3 size: 13 residues. Germline assignment: CDR1 SGHVS and CDR2 FNYEAQ. V was cut by 4 bases and J by 5 bases, with 11 bases left in between. This chain's CDR3 is CASSSTRGETQYF. CDR3 bases: TGTGCCAGCAGCTCGACTCGGGGGGAGACCCAGTACTTC.

This chain connects TRBV7-9 to TRBJ2-1; D is possibly TRBD2 (6 bases). This CDR3 comprises 16 residues. Trimming pared 5 bases from V and 4 bases from J, leaving 18 bases between. CDR1 is SEHNR and CDR2 is FQNEAQ in the germline V gene (reference sequence). The CDR3 protein is CASSQPGVRAYNEQFF. In DNA, the CDR3 is TGTGCCAGCAGCCAACCGGGGGTCAGGGCTTACAATGAGCAGTTCTTC. The whole variable domain, filled in from reference TRBV7-9 and TRBJ2-1, reads DTGVSQNPRHKITKRGQNVTFRCDPISEHNRLYWYRQTLGQGPEFLTYFQNEAQLEKSRLLSDRFSAERPKGSFSTLEIQRTEQGDSAMYLCASSQPGVRAYNEQFFGPGTRLTVL.